These T cell receptor beta chains were read from a single sample in a study of cytomegalovirus exposure and HLA in healthy donors. The table came from immunoSEQ multiplex PCR; TCRdb's copy has only in-frame clones and leaves some out. Among fewer than 200,000 clones listed, approximately 12% were seen once. The source material was PBMCs. These TCRs come from a man in his fifties in good health and CMV-seropositive. CDR3s include the opening cysteine and the closing phenylalanine or tryptophan. The order of the fields is CDR3 DNA, CDR3 protein, J gene, D gene, V gene, CDR3 length, clone size. A D gene is named only where the DNA matches it firmly. Clone size is given for some rows only: seen once, a few or many times, or a class if the clone is expanded.

CDR3nt: TGTGCCAGCACCGGGGACAGGGGGCCTAATGAAAAACTGTTTTTT; CDR3aa: CASTGDRGPNEKLFF; j_gene: TRBJ1-4; d_gene: TRBD1; v_gene: TRBV6-1; len: 15; abundance: -
CDR3nt: TGTGCCAGTAGTATTCCCGGGAACTATGGCTACACCTTC; CDR3aa: CASSIPGNYGYTF; j_gene: TRBJ1-2; d_gene: -; v_gene: TRBV19; len: 13; abundance: -
CDR3nt: TGTGCCAGCAGCGTAGGCGGGGGAGGTCAAGAGACCCAGTACTTC; CDR3aa: CASSVGGGGQETQYF; j_gene: TRBJ2-5; d_gene: TRBD2; v_gene: TRBV9; len: 15; abundance: -
CDR3nt: TGTGCCAGCAGCAAAACAGGGGATCCCTGGGAGACCCAGTACTTC; CDR3aa: CASSKTGDPWETQYF; j_gene: TRBJ2-5; d_gene: TRBD1; v_gene: TRBV14; len: 15; abundance: few
CDR3nt: TGTGCCAGCAGCGTAGCCCCTAGCGGACAAGAGACCCAGTACTTC; CDR3aa: CASSVAPSGQETQYF; j_gene: TRBJ2-5; d_gene: TRBD2; v_gene: TRBV9; len: 15; abundance: -
CDR3nt: TGTGCCACCAGCAGAGGGGCCCTGGCACCCCAGCATTTT; CDR3aa: CATSRGALAPQHF; j_gene: TRBJ1-5; d_gene: -; v_gene: TRBV15; len: 13; abundance: -
CDR3nt: TGTGCCAGCAGCCCGCCGGGGAGGTCCGGAAACACCATATATTTT; CDR3aa: CASSPPGRSGNTIYF; j_gene: TRBJ1-3; d_gene: -; v_gene: TRBV7-8; len: 15; abundance: few
CDR3nt: TGTGCCAGCAGTTCGACAGGGGGTAGGGAGACCCAGTACTTC; CDR3aa: CASSSTGGRETQYF; j_gene: TRBJ2-5; d_gene: TRBD1; v_gene: TRBV28; len: 14; abundance: -
CDR3nt: TGCGCCAGCAGCCGGGACAGGAACACCGGGGAGCTGTTTTTT; CDR3aa: CASSRDRNTGELFF; j_gene: TRBJ2-2; d_gene: TRBD1; v_gene: TRBV5-1; len: 14; abundance: few
CDR3nt: TGTGCCAGTAGTGATTCGGGGAATCAGCCCCAGCATTTT; CDR3aa: CASSDSGNQPQHF; j_gene: TRBJ1-5; d_gene: -; v_gene: TRBV19; len: 13; abundance: -
CDR3nt: TGCGCCAGCAGCTTGGGGACAGGCCTGTCTGGAAACACCATATATTTT; CDR3aa: CASSLGTGLSGNTIYF; j_gene: TRBJ1-3; d_gene: TRBD1; v_gene: TRBV5-1; len: 16; abundance: few
CDR3nt: TGCGCCAGCAGGGGAGACATAAGCACAGATACGCAGTATTTT; CDR3aa: CASRGDISTDTQYF; j_gene: TRBJ2-3; d_gene: -; v_gene: TRBV5-1; len: 14; abundance: -
CDR3nt: TGTGCCAGCAGTTCCGGGGGTATGGGGGACACTGAAGCTTTCTTT; CDR3aa: CASSSGGMGDTEAFF; j_gene: TRBJ1-1; d_gene: -; v_gene: TRBV6-5; len: 15; abundance: few
CDR3nt: TGTGCCACCAAGACAGGGGATGGTACCGGGGAGCTGTTTTTT; CDR3aa: CATKTGDGTGELFF; j_gene: TRBJ2-2; d_gene: TRBD1; v_gene: TRBV15; len: 14; abundance: -
CDR3nt: TGCGCCAGCAGCCTCGCGGGGGCCAACCAAGAGACCCAGTACTTC; CDR3aa: CASSLAGANQETQYF; j_gene: TRBJ2-5; d_gene: -; v_gene: TRBV4-3; len: 15; abundance: -
CDR3nt: TGTGCCAGCAGCGAGACAGCCTTCTATGGCTACACCTTC; CDR3aa: CASSETAFYGYTF; j_gene: TRBJ1-2; d_gene: -; v_gene: TRBV6-1; len: 13; abundance: few
CDR3nt: TGCAGCGCCGAGGCCCGGGAGGGGTGGACTGAAGCTTTCTTT; CDR3aa: CSAEAREGWTEAFF; j_gene: TRBJ1-1; d_gene: -; v_gene: TRBV29-1; len: 14; abundance: once
CDR3nt: TGTGCCAGCAGCTTACGGGACAGCCATCGGGGCTACACCTTC; CDR3aa: CASSLRDSHRGYTF; j_gene: TRBJ1-2; d_gene: TRBD1; v_gene: TRBV7-2; len: 14; abundance: -
CDR3nt: TGTGCCAGCAGCTTAGAACAGCATACTTACTATGGCTACACCTTC; CDR3aa: CASSLEQHTYYGYTF; j_gene: TRBJ1-2; d_gene: -; v_gene: TRBV11-2; len: 15; abundance: few
CDR3nt: TGTGCCAGCAGCCCCCCGGGACAGGGGGCCCGTTTT; CDR3aa: CASSPPGQGARF; j_gene: TRBJ2-2; d_gene: TRBD1; v_gene: TRBV6-6; len: 12; abundance: few
CDR3nt: TGTGCCAGCAGTCGTAGCGGGGGGGCGAGCGAGACCCAGTACTTC; CDR3aa: CASSRSGGASETQYF; j_gene: TRBJ2-5; d_gene: TRBD2; v_gene: TRBV6-5; len: 15; abundance: -
CDR3nt: TGTGCCAGTAGTATAGATTCCGGGGCAGATACGCAGTATTTT; CDR3aa: CASSIDSGADTQYF; j_gene: TRBJ2-3; d_gene: -; v_gene: TRBV19; len: 14; abundance: -
CDR3nt: TGCAGCGTTCGGAGAAACACTGAAGCTTTCTTT; CDR3aa: CSVRRNTEAFF; j_gene: TRBJ1-1; d_gene: -; v_gene: TRBV29-1; len: 11; abundance: few
CDR3nt: TGTGCCAGCAGTTCCACCAGCGGGGGGGCCGGAGAGACCCAGTACTTC; CDR3aa: CASSSTSGGAGETQYF; j_gene: TRBJ2-5; d_gene: TRBD2; v_gene: TRBV6-5; len: 16; abundance: few
CDR3nt: TGCGCCAGCAGCCTACGCCCGGGACAGCTATATGATACGCAGTATTTT; CDR3aa: CASSLRPGQLYDTQYF; j_gene: TRBJ2-3; d_gene: TRBD1; v_gene: TRBV4-3; len: 16; abundance: -
CDR3nt: TGTGCCAGCACCCTAGACAGGGTAGTTCAGCCCCAGCATTTT; CDR3aa: CASTLDRVVQPQHF; j_gene: TRBJ1-5; d_gene: TRBD1; v_gene: TRBV6-1; len: 14; abundance: few
CDR3nt: TGTGCCAGCAGCCCAGGGACAGGTAATCAGCCCCAGCATTTT; CDR3aa: CASSPGTGNQPQHF; j_gene: TRBJ1-5; d_gene: TRBD1; v_gene: TRBV7-2; len: 14; abundance: few
CDR3nt: TGTGCCAGCAGCCCTGACAGGGTTTCACCCCTCCACTTT; CDR3aa: CASSPDRVSPLHF; j_gene: TRBJ1-6; d_gene: TRBD1; v_gene: TRBV9; len: 13; abundance: -
CDR3nt: TGCGCCAGCAGCCTAGGGACAGCTAATGAAAAACTGTTTTTT; CDR3aa: CASSLGTANEKLFF; j_gene: TRBJ1-4; d_gene: TRBD1; v_gene: TRBV4-1; len: 14; abundance: -
CDR3nt: TGTGCCAGCAGTTTTGGGGACAGGGAGGCCGGGGAGCTGTTTTTT; CDR3aa: CASSFGDREAGELFF; j_gene: TRBJ2-2; d_gene: TRBD1; v_gene: TRBV28; len: 15; abundance: -
CDR3nt: TGCGCCAGCACTACAGGGCCGGTCGAGGTTTTACTCGGGGAGCTGTTTTTT; CDR3aa: CASTTGPVEVLLGELFF; j_gene: TRBJ2-2; d_gene: -; v_gene: TRBV5-1; len: 17; abundance: few
CDR3nt: TGTGCCAGCAGCGCCACGCCTAGCGGGGGGGACCATACGCAGTATTTT; CDR3aa: CASSATPSGGDHTQYF; j_gene: TRBJ2-3; d_gene: TRBD2; v_gene: TRBV9; len: 16; abundance: -
CDR3nt: TGTGCCAGCAGCTTACGCAGGCCGAACACCGGGGAGCTGTTTTTT; CDR3aa: CASSLRRPNTGELFF; j_gene: TRBJ2-2; d_gene: -; v_gene: TRBV13; len: 15; abundance: -
CDR3nt: TGTGCCAGCAGCTTGTATACAGGGGGTAACTATGGCTACCCCTTC; CDR3aa: CASSLYTGGNYGYPF; j_gene: TRBJ1-2; d_gene: TRBD1; v_gene: TRBV7-2; len: 15; abundance: -
CDR3nt: TGTGCCAGCAGTTCCGGGACACCCACCGGGGAGCTGTTTTTT; CDR3aa: CASSSGTPTGELFF; j_gene: TRBJ2-2; d_gene: -; v_gene: TRBV6-6; len: 14; abundance: -
CDR3nt: TGTGCCAGCAGCTCCTGGGACAGGGGGCAAGAAGAGAACTATGGCTACACCTTC; CDR3aa: CASSSWDRGQEENYGYTF; j_gene: TRBJ1-2; d_gene: TRBD1; v_gene: TRBV7-8; len: 18; abundance: few
CDR3nt: TGTGCCAGCAGCATAGAGGATACGCAGTATTTT; CDR3aa: CASSIEDTQYF; j_gene: TRBJ2-3; d_gene: -; v_gene: TRBV5-8; len: 11; abundance: -
CDR3nt: TGCGCCAGCAGCCGAGGACAGGGGGCTAGCAATGAGCAGTTCTTC; CDR3aa: CASSRGQGASNEQFF; j_gene: TRBJ2-1; d_gene: TRBD1; v_gene: TRBV4-3; len: 15; abundance: few
CDR3nt: TGTGCCAGCAGCCAAGAGCCCGGCGGGGGGGGCGGTCAGCCCCAGCATTTT; CDR3aa: CASSQEPGGGGGQPQHF; j_gene: TRBJ1-5; d_gene: -; v_gene: TRBV14; len: 17; abundance: few